This T cell receptor (beta chain) was captured in a study of blood T cell repertoires in COVID-19. Study overall: COVID-19 samples collected from the United States, Italy and Spain covered acute and convalescent phases. PBMCs, B-cell-depleted T cells, or T cells provided the cDNA or gDNA that made up the material.

The CDR3 length is 14 residues. Per the germline V gene, CDR1 is SGHVS and CDR2 is FQNEAQ. Trimming took off 5 bases at V and 3 bases at J, with 13 bases between the two ends. This table comes from immunoSEQ multiplex PCR, and its TCRdb copy is limited to in-frame clones, with some not included. Of about 100,000 clones detected, 92% appear once; the ten largest clones hold 5.7%. This chain connects TRBV7-8 to TRBJ1-1; D is uncertain. The clonotype comes from a man between 70 and 80 years old with acute or convalescent COVID-19. Specimen: peripheral blood. In DNA, the CDR3 is TGTGCCAGCAGCGACTCAACGTGGGACACTGAAGCTTTCTTT. Translating it yields CASSDSTWDTEAFF.